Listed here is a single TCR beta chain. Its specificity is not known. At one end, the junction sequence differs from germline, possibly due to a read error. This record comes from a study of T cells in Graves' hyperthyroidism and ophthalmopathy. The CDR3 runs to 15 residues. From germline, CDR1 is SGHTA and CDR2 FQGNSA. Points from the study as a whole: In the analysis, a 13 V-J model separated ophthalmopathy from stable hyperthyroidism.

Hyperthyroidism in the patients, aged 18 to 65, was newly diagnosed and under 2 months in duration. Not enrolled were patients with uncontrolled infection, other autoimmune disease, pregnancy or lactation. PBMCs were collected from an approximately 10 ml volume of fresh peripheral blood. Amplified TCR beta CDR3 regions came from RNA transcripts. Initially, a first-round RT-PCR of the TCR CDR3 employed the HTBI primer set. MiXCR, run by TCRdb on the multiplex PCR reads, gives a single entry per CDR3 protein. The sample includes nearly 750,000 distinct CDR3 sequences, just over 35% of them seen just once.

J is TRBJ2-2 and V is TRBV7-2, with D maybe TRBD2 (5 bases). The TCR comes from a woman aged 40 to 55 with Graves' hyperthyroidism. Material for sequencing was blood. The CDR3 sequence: CASSLAPGNTGELVF. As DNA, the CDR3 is TGTGCCAGCAGCTTGGCTCCTGGCAACACCGGGGAGCTGGTTTTT. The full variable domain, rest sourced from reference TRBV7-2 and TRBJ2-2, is GAGVSQSPSNKVTEKGKDVELRCDPISGHTALYWYRQSLGQGLEFLIYFQGNSAPDKSGLPSDRFSAERTGGSVSTLTIQRTQQEDSAVYLCASSLAPGNTGELVFGEGSRLTVL.